The clone carrying this T cell receptor (beta chain) was detected only a few times. This sample was taken from a study of T cells after yellow fever vaccination. The trim removed 2 bases at V and 6 bases at J, leaving 4 bases unmatched. Germline V gene sequence: CDR1 SGHRS, CDR2 YFSETQ. The CDR3 runs 14 residues. Each CDR3 protein gets one entry after TCRdb re-called the 5' RACE reads with MiXCR. Among 30,000 to 40,000 distinct CDR3 sequences, about 6.3% were seen once, and the ten largest hold under 25%. This rearrangement joins TRBV5-1 to TRBJ2-2; TRBD2 matches 7 bases. The receptor was derived from a man aged 18 to 29 who received the YFV17D yellow fever vaccine. Source: PBMCs, either bulk or a sorted T-cell subset (CD4+, CD8+, memory, or dextramer-sorted; not recorded which), taken on the day of the first yellow fever vaccination. The chain's CDR3 is CASSLSGRPGELFF. CDR3 coding DNA: TGCGCCAGCAGCTTATCCGGGAGGCCCGGGGAGCTGTTTTTT.